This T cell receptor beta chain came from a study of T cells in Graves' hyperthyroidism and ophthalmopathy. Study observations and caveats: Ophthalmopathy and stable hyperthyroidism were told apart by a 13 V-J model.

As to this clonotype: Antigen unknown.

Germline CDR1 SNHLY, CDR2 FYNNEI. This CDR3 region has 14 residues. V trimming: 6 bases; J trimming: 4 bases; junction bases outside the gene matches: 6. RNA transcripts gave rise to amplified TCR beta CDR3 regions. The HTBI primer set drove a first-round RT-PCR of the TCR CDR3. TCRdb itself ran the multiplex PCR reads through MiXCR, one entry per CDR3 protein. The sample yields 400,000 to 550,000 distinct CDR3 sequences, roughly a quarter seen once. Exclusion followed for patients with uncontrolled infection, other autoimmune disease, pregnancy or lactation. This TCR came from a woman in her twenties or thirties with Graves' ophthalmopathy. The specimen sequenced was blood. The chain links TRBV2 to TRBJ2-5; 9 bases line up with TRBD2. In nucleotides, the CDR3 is TGTGCCAGCAGAGACAGCGGGGGGAGAGAGACCCAGTACTTC. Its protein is CASRDSGGRETQYF.